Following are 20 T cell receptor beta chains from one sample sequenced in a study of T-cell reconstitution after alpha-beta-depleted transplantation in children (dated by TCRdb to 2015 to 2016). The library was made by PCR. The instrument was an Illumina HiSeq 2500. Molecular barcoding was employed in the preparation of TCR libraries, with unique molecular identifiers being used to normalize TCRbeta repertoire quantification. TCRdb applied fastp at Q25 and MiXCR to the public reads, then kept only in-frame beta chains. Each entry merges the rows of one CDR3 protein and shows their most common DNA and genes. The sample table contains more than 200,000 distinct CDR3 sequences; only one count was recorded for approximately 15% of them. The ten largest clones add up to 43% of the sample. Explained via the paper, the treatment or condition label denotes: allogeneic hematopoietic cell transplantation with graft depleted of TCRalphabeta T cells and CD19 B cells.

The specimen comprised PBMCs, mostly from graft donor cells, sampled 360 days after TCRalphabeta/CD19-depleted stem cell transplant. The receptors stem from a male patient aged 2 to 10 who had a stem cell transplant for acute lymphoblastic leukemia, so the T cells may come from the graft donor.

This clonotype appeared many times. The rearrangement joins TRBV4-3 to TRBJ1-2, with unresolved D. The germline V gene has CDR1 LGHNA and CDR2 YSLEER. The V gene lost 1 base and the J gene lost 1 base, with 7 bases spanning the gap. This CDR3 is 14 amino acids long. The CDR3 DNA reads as TGCGCCAGCAGCCAAGGGGGTTTTAACTATGGCTACACCTTC. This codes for CASSQGGFNYGYTF.

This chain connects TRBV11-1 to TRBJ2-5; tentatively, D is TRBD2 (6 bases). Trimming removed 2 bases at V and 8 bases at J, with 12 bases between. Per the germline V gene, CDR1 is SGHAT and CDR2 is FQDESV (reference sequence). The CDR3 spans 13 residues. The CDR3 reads CASSLLGGVTQYF. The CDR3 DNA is TGTGCCAGCAGCTTACTCGGCGGGGTAACCCAGTACTTC.

CDR3 DNA sequence: TGCGCCAGCAGCTTGGCCCCGGACCCCGTCTACAATGAGCAGTTCTTC. It yields the protein CASSLAPDPVYNEQFF. V and J are TRBV5-1 and TRBJ2-1, with D unclear. The CDR3 contains 16 residues. Trimming left V 0 bases short and J 3 bases short, with 13 bases between. The V gene's germline CDR1 is SGHRS and CDR2 YFSETQ.

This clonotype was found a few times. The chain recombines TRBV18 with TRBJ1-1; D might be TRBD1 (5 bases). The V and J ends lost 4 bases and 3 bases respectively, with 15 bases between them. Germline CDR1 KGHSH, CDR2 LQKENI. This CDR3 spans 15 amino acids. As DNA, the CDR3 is TGTGCCAGCTCACAAGCCGAGGGGTTGTACACTGAAGCTTTCTTT. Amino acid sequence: CASSQAEGLYTEAFF.

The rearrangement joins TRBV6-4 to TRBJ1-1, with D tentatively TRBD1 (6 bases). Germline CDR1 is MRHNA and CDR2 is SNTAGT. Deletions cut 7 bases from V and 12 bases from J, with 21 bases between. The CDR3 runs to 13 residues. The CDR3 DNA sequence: TGTGCCAGCACTCCCGGCTTCACAGGGAGGCCTTTCTTT. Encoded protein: CASTPGFTGRPFF.

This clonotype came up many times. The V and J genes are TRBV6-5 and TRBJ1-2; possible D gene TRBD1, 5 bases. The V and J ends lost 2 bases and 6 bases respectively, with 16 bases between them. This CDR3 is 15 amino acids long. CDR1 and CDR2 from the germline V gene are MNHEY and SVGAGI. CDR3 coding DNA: TGTGCCAGCAGTTACGACGGGGGTTTAAGTGATGGCTACACCTTC. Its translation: CASSYDGGLSDGYTF.

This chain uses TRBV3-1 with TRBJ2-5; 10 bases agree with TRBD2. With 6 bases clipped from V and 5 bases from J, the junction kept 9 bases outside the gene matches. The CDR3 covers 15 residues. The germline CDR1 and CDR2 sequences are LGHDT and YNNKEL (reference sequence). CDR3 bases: TGTGCCAGCAGATCCGGGACTAGCGAGGGGGAGACCCAGTACTTC. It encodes CASRSGTSEGETQYF.

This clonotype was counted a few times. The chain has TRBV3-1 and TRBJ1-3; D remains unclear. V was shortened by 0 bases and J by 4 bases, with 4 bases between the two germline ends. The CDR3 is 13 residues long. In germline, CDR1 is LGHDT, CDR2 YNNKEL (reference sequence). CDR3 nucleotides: TGTGCCAGCAGCCAAGATCCGGGAAACACCATATATTTT. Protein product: CASSQDPGNTIYF. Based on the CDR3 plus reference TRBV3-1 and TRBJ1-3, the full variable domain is DTAVSQTPKYLVTQMGNDKSIKCEQNLGHDTMYWYKQDSKKFLKIMFSYNNKELIINETVPNRFSPKSPDKAHLNLHINSLELGDSAVYFCASSQDPGNTIYFGEGSWLTVV.

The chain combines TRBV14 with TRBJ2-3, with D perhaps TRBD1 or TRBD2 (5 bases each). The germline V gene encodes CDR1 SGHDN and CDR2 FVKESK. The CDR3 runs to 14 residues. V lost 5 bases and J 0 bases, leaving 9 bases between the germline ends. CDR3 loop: CASSSGRSTDTQYF. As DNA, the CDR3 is TGTGCCAGCAGCTCGGGACGGAGCACAGATACGCAGTATTTT.

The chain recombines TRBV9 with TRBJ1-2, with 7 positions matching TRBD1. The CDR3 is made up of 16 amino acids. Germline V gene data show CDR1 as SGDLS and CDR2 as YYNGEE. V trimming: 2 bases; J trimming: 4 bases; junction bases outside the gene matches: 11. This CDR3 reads CASSVGTDSFIYGYTF. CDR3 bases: TGTGCCAGCAGCGTCGGGACAGATAGTTTTATCTATGGCTACACCTTC.

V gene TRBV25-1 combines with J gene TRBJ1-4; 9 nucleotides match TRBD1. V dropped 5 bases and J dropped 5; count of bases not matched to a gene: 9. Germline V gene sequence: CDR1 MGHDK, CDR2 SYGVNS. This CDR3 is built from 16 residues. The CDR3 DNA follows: TGTGCCAGCAGTACACACGGGACAGGGCCGAATGAAAAACTGTTTTTT. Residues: CASSTHGTGPNEKLFF.

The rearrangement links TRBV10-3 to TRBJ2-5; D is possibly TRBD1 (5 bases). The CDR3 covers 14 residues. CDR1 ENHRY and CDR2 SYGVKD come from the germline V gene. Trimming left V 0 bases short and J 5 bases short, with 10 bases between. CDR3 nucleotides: TGTGCCATCAGTGAGTCGGCAGGGTGGGAGACCCAGTACTTC. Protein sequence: CAISESAGWETQYF.

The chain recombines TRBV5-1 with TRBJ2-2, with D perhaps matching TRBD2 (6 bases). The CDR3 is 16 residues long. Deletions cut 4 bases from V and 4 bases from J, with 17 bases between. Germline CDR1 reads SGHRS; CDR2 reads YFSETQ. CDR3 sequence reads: CASSLVGTVATGELFF. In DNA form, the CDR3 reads TGCGCCAGCAGCCTAGTGGGGACTGTCGCCACCGGGGAGCTGTTTTTT.

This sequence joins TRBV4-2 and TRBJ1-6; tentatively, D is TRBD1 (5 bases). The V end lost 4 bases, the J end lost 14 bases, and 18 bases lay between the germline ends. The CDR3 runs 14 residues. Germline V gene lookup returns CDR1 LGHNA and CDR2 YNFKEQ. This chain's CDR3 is CASSPGRTPEALHF. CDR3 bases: TGTGCCAGCAGCCCGGGACGGACCCCGGAGGCCCTCCACTTT.

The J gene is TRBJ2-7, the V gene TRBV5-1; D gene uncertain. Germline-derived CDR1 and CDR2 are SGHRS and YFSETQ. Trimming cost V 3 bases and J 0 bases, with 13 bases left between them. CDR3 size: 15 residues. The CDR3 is CASSSLTSSSYEQYF. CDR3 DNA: TGCGCCAGCAGCTCCTTGACAAGCAGCTCCTACGAGCAGTACTTC.

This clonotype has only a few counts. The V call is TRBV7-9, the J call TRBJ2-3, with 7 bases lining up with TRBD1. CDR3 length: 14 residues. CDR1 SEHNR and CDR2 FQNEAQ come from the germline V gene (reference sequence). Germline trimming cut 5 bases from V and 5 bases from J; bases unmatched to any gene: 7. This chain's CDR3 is CASSKSTGVDTQYF. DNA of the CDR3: TGTGCCAGCAGCAAATCAACAGGGGTAGATACGCAGTATTTT.

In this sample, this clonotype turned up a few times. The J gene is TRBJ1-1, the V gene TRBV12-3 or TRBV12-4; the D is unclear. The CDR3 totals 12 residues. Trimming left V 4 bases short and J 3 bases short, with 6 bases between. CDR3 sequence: CASSSTYTEAFF. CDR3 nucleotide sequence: TGTGCCAGCAGTTCCACCTACACTGAAGCTTTCTTT.

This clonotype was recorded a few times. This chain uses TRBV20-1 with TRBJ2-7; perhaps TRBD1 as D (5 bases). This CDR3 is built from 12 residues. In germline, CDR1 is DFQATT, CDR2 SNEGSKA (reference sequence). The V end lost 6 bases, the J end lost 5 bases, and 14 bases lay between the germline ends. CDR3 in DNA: TGCAGTGCACCCAGGGCAAGCGACGAGCAGTACTTC. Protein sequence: CSAPRASDEQYF.

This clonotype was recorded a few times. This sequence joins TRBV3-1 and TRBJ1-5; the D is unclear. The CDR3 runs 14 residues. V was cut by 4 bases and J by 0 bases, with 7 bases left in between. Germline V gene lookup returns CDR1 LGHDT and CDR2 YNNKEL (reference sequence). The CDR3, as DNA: TGTGCCAGCAGCCTTCGGAATAGCAATCAGCCCCAGCATTTT. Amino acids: CASSLRNSNQPQHF. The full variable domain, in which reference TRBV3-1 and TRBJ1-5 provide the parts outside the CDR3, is DTAVSQTPKYLVTQMGNDKSIKCEQNLGHDTMYWYKQDSKKFLKIMFSYNNKELIINETVPNRFSPKSPDKAHLNLHINSLELGDSAVYFCASSLRNSNQPQHFGDGTRLSIL.

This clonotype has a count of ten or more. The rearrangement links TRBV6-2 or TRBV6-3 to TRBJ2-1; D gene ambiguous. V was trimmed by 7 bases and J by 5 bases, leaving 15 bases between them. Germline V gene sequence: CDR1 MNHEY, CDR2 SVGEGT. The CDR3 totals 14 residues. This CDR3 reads CASKWLVTNNEQFF. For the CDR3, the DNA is TGTGCCAGCAAATGGCTCGTTACTAACAATGAGCAGTTCTTC.